This T cell receptor (beta chain) was retrieved from a study of shared clonotypes between healthy human individuals. Overall study findings and caveats: Researchers sampled blood only, noting tissue repertoires likely differ. Clonotype sharing among donors was expected to depend on sequencing depth.

The study enrolled healthy HIV-negative adults without recent acute infections or vaccinations as donors. Every donor was a Caucasian adult from Nashville, Tennessee. Clones were sequenced by immunoSEQ multiplex PCR, and TCRdb holds only the in-frame ones, with some missing. In the table there are about 480,000 clones, roughly 85% of which are singletons. This clone was seen repeatedly, ten times or more. The antigen is not known. Per germline, CDR1 MDHEN and CDR2 SYDVKM. The V and J ends lost 4 bases and 5 bases respectively, with 9 bases between them. The CDR3 runs 12 residues. This sequence joins TRBV28 and TRBJ2-7; D possibly corresponds to TRBD1 (6 bases). This receptor was identified in a woman in her 40s in good health. Some clones in this sample may be carry-over from other donors' samples. Material for sequencing was PBMCs. The CDR3 reads CASSSNRDEQYF. The DNA for the CDR3 is TGTGCCAGCAGTTCAAACAGGGACGAGCAGTACTTC.